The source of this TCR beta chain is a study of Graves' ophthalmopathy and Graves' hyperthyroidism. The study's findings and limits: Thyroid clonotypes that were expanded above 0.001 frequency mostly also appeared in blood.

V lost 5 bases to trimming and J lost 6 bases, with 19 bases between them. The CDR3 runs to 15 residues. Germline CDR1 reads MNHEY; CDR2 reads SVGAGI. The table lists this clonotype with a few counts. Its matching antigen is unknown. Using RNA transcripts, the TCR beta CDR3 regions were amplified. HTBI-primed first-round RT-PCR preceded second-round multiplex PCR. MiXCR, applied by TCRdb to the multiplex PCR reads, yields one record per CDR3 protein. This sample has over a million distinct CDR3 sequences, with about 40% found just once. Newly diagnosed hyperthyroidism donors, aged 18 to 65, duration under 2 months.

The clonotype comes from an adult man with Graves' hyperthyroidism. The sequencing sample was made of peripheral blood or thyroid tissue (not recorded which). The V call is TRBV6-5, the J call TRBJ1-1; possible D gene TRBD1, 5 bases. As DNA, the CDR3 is TGTGCCAGCAGTCCCTGGGAAGCGCGCAGGGCTGAAGCTTTCTTT. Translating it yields CASSPWEARRAEAFF.